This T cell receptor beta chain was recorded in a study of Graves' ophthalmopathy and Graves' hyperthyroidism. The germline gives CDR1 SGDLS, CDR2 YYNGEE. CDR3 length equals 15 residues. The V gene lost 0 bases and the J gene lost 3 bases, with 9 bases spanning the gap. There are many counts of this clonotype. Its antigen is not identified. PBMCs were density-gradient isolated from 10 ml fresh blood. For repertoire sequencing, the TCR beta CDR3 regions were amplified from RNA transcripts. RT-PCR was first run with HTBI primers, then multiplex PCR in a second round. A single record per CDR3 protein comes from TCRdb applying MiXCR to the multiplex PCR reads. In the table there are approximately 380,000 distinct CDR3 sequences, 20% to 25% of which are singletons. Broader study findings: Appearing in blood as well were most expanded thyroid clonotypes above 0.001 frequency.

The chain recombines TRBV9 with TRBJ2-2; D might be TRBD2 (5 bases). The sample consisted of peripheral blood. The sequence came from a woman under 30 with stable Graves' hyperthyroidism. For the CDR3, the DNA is TGTGCCAGCAGCGTAGTTAGCGACGACACCGGGGAGCTGTTTTTT. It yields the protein CASSVVSDDTGELFF.